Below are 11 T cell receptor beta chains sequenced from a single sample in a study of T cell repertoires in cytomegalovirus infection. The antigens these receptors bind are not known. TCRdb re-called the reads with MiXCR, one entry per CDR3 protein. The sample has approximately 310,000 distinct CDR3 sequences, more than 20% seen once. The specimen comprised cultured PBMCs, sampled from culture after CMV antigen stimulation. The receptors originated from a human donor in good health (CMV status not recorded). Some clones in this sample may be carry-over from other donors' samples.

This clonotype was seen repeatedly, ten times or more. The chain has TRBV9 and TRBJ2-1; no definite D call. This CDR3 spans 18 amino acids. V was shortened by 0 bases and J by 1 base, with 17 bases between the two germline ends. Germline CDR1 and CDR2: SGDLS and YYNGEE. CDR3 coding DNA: TGTGCCAGCAGCGTAGGAGCTCTTGTAGAGGTATCCTACAATGAGCAGTTCTTC. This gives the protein CASSVGALVEVSYNEQFF.

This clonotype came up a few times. The CDR3 loop reads CASSIDPGGDYNEQFF. The CDR3 bases are TGTGCCAGTAGTATAGATCCCGGCGGTGACTACAATGAGCAGTTCTTC. The chain recombines TRBV19 with TRBJ2-1; D unresolved. The CDR3 runs 16 residues. V was trimmed by 0 bases and J by 3 bases, leaving 12 bases between them. Germline CDR1 reads LNHDA; CDR2 reads SQIVND (reference sequence).

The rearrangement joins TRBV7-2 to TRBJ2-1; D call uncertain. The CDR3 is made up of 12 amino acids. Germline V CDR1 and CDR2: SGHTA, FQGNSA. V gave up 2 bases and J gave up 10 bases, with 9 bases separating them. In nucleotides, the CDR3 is TGTGCCAGCAGCTTACCCCCCGGCGAGCAGTTCTTC. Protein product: CASSLPPGEQFF.

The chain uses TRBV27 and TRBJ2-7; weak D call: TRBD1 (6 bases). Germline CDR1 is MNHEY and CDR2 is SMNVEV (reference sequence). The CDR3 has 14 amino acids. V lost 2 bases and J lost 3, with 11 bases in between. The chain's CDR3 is CASSLQGRDYEQYF. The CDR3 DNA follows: TGTGCCAGCAGTTTACAGGGGAGAGACTACGAGCAGTACTTC.

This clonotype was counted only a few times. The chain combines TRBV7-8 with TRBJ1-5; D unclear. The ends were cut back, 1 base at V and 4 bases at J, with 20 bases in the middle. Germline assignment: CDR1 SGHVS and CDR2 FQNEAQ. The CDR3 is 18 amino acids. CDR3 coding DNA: TGTGCCAGCAGCTTAGACGTCGCTGTCCCGACTGGTAATCAGCCCCAGCATTTT. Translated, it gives CASSLDVAVPTGNQPQHF.

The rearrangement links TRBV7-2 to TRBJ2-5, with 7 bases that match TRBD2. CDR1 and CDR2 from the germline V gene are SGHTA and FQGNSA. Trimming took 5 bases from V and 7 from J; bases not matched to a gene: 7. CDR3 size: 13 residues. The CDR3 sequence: CASSASGPGTQYF. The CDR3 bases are TGTGCCAGCAGCGCTAGCGGCCCCGGGACCCAGTACTTC.

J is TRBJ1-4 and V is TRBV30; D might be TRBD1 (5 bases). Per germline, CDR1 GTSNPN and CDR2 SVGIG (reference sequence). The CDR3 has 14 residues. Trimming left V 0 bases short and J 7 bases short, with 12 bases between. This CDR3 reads CAWSVPDIGEKLFF. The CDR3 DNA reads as TGTGCCTGGAGTGTACCGGACATTGGTGAAAAACTGTTTTTT.

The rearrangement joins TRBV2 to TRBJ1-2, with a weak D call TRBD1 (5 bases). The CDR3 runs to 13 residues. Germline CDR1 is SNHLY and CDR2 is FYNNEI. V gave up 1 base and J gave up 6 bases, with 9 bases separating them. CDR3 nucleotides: TGTGCCAGCAGTGAAGGGCGAGGGGATGGCTACACCTTC. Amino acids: CASSEGRGDGYTF.

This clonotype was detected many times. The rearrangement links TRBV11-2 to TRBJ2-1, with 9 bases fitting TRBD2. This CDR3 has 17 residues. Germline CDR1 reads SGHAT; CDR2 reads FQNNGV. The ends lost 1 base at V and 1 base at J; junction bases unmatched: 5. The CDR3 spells CASSLGQREASYNEQFF. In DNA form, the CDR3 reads TGTGCCAGCAGCTTAGGTCAGCGGGAGGCTTCCTACAATGAGCAGTTCTTC.

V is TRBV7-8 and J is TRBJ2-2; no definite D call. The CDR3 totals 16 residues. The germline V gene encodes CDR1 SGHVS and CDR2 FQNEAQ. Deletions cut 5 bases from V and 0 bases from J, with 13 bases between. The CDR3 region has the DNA TGTGCCAGCAGCCCTCTAGTGAACGCGAACACCGGGGAGCTGTTTTTT. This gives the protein CASSPLVNANTGELFF.

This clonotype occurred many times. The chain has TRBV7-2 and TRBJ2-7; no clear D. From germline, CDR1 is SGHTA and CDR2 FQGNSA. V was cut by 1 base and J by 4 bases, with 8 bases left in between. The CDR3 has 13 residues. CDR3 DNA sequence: TGTGCCAGCAGCTTAGGCCCTATATACGAGCAGTACGTC. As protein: CASSLGPIYEQYV.